This T cell receptor beta chain came from a study of human thymus T cells. Findings and caveats of the study: Across thymic and blood repertoires, the usage of V and J genes appeared to be biased.

In germline, CDR1 is SGHNT, CDR2 YYREEE (reference sequence). The CDR3 runs to 17 residues. J gave up 0 bases and V 4 bases, and 5 bases lay outside the gene matches. For this clone: What it binds is unknown.

This table comes from immunoSEQ multiplex PCR, and its TCRdb copy is limited to in-frame clones, with some not included. The table shows roughly 60,000 clones, with around 94% occurring only once. Input material: blood. The clonotype comes from a boy less than two years old with a congenital heart defect but otherwise immunologically healthy. This chain connects TRBV5-4 to TRBJ2-3; 13 bases are a match to TRBD2. The CDR3 region has the DNA TGTGCCAGCAGCCGGACTAGCGGGAGTACTAGCACAGATACGCAGTATTTT. This sequence encodes CASSRTSGSTSTDTQYF.